The 22 T cell receptor beta chains in this list originate from one sample, sequenced in a study of cytomegalovirus exposure and HLA in healthy donors listed by TCRdb under 2017. The library came from the immunoSEQ multiplex PCR assay. For the multiplex PCR, a mixture combining 60 forward primers for TCR Vbeta segments and 13 reverse primers for TCR Jbeta segments was used. The immuneACCESS repertoire file appears here via TCRdb, limited to in-frame rearrangements. These files lack a portion of the clones; in checked studies, under half of the deficit traces to unresolved V genes, and the cause of the others is not known. In this sample the table shows over 100,000 clones, about 79% of which occur a single time. The biggest ten clones account for about 2.7% of the sample. The sample consisted of PBMCs. The source is a woman aged 18-29 years in good health and CMV-seropositive.

This rearrangement joins TRBV6-4 to TRBJ1-1; no clear D. Germline V gene sequence: CDR1 MRHNA, CDR2 SNTAGT. The CDR3 is 13 amino acids. Trimming took off 2 bases at V and 0 bases at J, with 4 bases between the two ends. The CDR3 DNA is TGTGCCAGCAGTGACACAGTGAACACTGAAGCTTTCTTT. Residues: CASSDTVNTEAFF.

The J gene is TRBJ2-1, the V gene TRBV28; D unclear. Deletions cut 6 bases from V and 2 bases from J, with 14 bases between. The germline CDR1 and CDR2 sequences are MDHEN and SYDVKM. The CDR3 length is 15 residues. The CDR3 loop reads CASRLLTETYNEQFF. The CDR3 DNA sequence: TGTGCCAGCAGGCTTCTGACGGAGACCTACAATGAGCAGTTCTTC.

This clone was recorded once. The V gene is TRBV4-2, the J gene TRBJ2-7; possibly TRBD2 for D (5 bases). The CDR3 loop spans 15 amino acids. CDR1 and CDR2 (germline): LGHNA, YNFKEQ. V was clipped by 0 bases and J by 6 bases, with 15 bases between them. CDR3 nucleotides: TGTGCCAGCAGCCAAGATAAAGCGGATGCCCGCGAGCAGTACTTC. It is translated as CASSQDKADAREQYF.

The chain uses TRBV6-5 and TRBJ1-4; D call uncertain. Germline V gene sequence: CDR1 MNHEY, CDR2 SVGAGI. The CDR3 runs 15 residues. Deletions cut 0 bases from V and 7 bases from J, with 12 bases between. This CDR3 reads CASSYSRIYSEKLFF. In DNA form, the CDR3 reads TGTGCCAGCAGTTACTCGAGAATCTACAGTGAAAAACTGTTTTTT.

This chain connects TRBV6-5 to TRBJ2-4; possible D gene TRBD1, 6 bases. The CDR3 is 13 residues long. The germline V gene encodes CDR1 MNHEY and CDR2 SVGAGI. Deletions cut 9 bases from V and 3 bases from J, with 12 bases between. The CDR3 nucleotides read TGTGCCAGTACGGACAGAGGCAAAAACATTCAGTACTTC. Residues: CASTDRGKNIQYF.

The chain is built from TRBV9 and TRBJ1-2; D call uncertain. Trimming removed 0 bases at V and 5 bases at J, with 11 bases between. Looked up from germline, CDR1 is SGDLS and CDR2 is YYNGEE. The length of the CDR3 is 14 residues. The DNA for the CDR3 is TGTGCCAGCAGCGTAGATGGGCGCGGGTATGGCTACACCTTC. Translated: CASSVDGRGYGYTF.

J is TRBJ1-2 and V is TRBV6-1, with 9 nucleotides matching TRBD1. V shed 6 bases, J shed 4 bases, and the junction held 6 bases outside the gene matches. CDR1 MNHNS and CDR2 SASEGT come from the germline V gene. The CDR3 runs 14 residues. This chain's CDR3 is CASRITGGGYGYTF. The CDR3 coding sequence is TGTGCCAGCAGGATAACAGGGGGCGGCTATGGCTACACCTTC.

In the case of this clone: The junction does not match germline at one end; this may be a read error. CDR3 sequence: CASSQRFSGQGLDTQYF. For the CDR3, the DNA is TGTGCTAGCAGCCAACGTTTTAGCGGACAGGGACTAGATACGCAGTATTTT. The rearrangement uses TRBV7-7 and TRBJ2-3; the match to TRBD1 covers 8 bases. Germline V lookup: CDR1 SSHAT, CDR2 FNYEAQ (reference sequence). This CDR3 spans 17 amino acids.

The rearrangement uses TRBV9 and TRBJ2-2; D is perhaps TRBD1 (6 bases). There are 15 residues in the CDR3. Germline CDR1 is SGDLS and CDR2 is YYNGEE. Between the trimmed V and J ends, which lost 7 bases and 4 bases, there was a span of 17 bases. Here the CDR3 DNA reads TGTGCCAGCGCTCTAGGGGGTTTAGGCACCGGGGAGCTGTTTTTT. Residues: CASALGGLGTGELFF.

The genes are TRBV19 and TRBJ1-2, with TRBD1 matching 7 bases. Germline V gene lookup returns CDR1 LNHDA and CDR2 SQIVND (reference sequence). The CDR3 extends over 13 amino acids. Trimming at V came to 7 bases and at J to 8 bases, leaving 10 bases not matched to a gene. The CDR3 region is CASTTTGINGYTF. The CDR3 DNA is TGTGCCAGTACCACGACAGGGATCAACGGCTACACCTTC.

In regard to this clone: Other DNA sequences of this sample code for an identical CDR3. This chain connects TRBV5-1 to TRBJ2-1; 11 nucleotides line up with TRBD2. The ends lost 4 bases at V and 8 bases at J; junction bases unmatched: 5. The CDR3 consists of 14 residues. Germline V CDR1 and CDR2: SGHRS, YFSETQ. CDR3 amino acids: CASSLLAGADEQFF. The CDR3 DNA sequence: TGCGCCAGCAGCCTACTAGCGGGAGCCGATGAGCAGTTCTTC.

This clone came up once. A junction end diverges from the germline sequence, so it may reflect a read error. The chain is built from TRBV7-9 and TRBJ2-7; 14 bases map to TRBD2. Germline-derived CDR1 and CDR2 are SEHNR and FQNEAQ (reference sequence). This CDR3 is built from 15 residues. The CDR3 DNA is TGTTCCAGCAGCTTAGAAGGGACTAGCGGGAGTCGGCAGTACTTC. Translated, it gives CSSSLEGTSGSRQYF.

This rearrangement joins TRBV6-5 to TRBJ1-1; D gene unclear. V lost 5 bases and J 0 bases, leaving 10 bases between the germline ends. Germline CDR1 and CDR2: MNHEY and SVGAGI. The CDR3 consists of 14 residues. The CDR3: CASSTWAMNTEAFF. The CDR3 bases are TGTGCCAGCAGTACATGGGCAATGAACACTGAAGCTTTCTTT.

This clone was recorded a few times. The chain is built from TRBV9 and TRBJ1-1; 7 nucleotides agree with TRBD1. This CDR3 has 15 residues. With V trimmed by 0 bases and J by 1 base, 3 bases remained unmatched. Germline-derived CDR1 and CDR2 are SGDLS and YYNGEE. The CDR3 loop reads CASSVGAGGNTEAFF. CDR3 nucleotide sequence: TGTGCCAGCAGCGTAGGGGCAGGGGGGAACACTGAAGCTTTCTTT.

The chain joins TRBV2 to TRBJ1-5; D may be TRBD1 (5 bases). V lost 6 bases, J lost 5 bases, and 8 bases lay in between. From germline, CDR1 is SNHLY and CDR2 FYNNEI. The CDR3 loop spans 12 amino acids. The CDR3 here is CASRRGYQPQHF. DNA of the CDR3: TGTGCCAGCAGAAGGGGTTATCAGCCCCAGCATTTT.

The gene calls are TRBV6-1 and TRBJ1-1; 7 bases agree with TRBD1. Trimming took 4 bases from V and 10 from J; bases not matched to a gene: 9. This CDR3 contains 13 residues. The germline gives CDR1 MNHNS, CDR2 SASEGT. In DNA, the CDR3 is TGTGCCAGCAGTGGAGGGGGACAGCCCGCAGCTTTCTTT. Translating gives CASSGGGQPAAFF.

The CDR3 reads CASSATGTGGIGQFF. CDR3 coding DNA: TGTGCCAGCAGTGCTACCGGGACAGGGGGAATCGGGCAGTTCTTC. This chain connects TRBV25-1 to TRBJ2-1, with 11 positions matching TRBD1. The CDR3 loop spans 15 amino acids. The V segment lost 4 bases and the J segment 12 bases; nucleotides outside the gene matches: 11. Per germline, CDR1 MGHDK and CDR2 SYGVNS.

This clone appeared a few times. The chain couples TRBV5-1 to TRBJ1-2; TRBD1 matches 12 bases. Germline V lookup: CDR1 SGHRS, CDR2 YFSETQ. This CDR3 spans 14 amino acids. V was clipped by 3 bases and J by 6 bases; unmatched bases: 3. Here the CDR3 reads CASSWGQGANGYTF. DNA of the CDR3: TGCGCCAGCAGCTGGGGACAGGGGGCAAATGGCTACACCTTC.

The table lists this clone with a few counts. Here the CDR3 reads CASSDGGGRANEQFF. In DNA form, the CDR3 reads TGCGCCAGCAGTGATGGGGGCGGGAGGGCCAATGAGCAGTTCTTC. The chain couples TRBV10-1 to TRBJ2-1, with 9 positions matching TRBD2. Germline V gene lookup returns CDR1 WNHNN and CDR2 SYGVQD (reference sequence). V shed 3 bases and J 6 bases; nucleotides not matched to a gene: 6. CDR3 size: 15 residues.

The V and J genes are TRBV5-1 and TRBJ2-5; a possible D gene is TRBD1 (5 bases). The assigned J gene may be wrong: the sequence end matches TRBJ2-7 better. This CDR3 is built from 13 residues. Germline CDR1 and CDR2: SGHRS and YFSETQ. The CDR3 loop is CASGEDTAYEQYF. In nucleotides, the CDR3 is TGCGCCAGCGGAGAGGACACTGCCTACGAGCAGTACTTC.

The V gene is TRBV30, the J gene TRBJ2-5; TRBD1 matches at 9 bases. V dropped 3 bases and J dropped 5; count of bases not matched to a gene: 4. This CDR3 region has 13 residues. The germline V gene has CDR1 GTSNPN and CDR2 SVGIG (reference sequence). The CDR3 nucleotides read TGTGCCTGGAGACAGGGGGCGCTTGAGACCCAGTACTTC. This sequence encodes CAWRQGALETQYF.

The chain employs TRBV25-1 and TRBJ2-5; a possible D gene is TRBD2 (6 bases). V lost 3 bases, J lost 5 bases, and 16 bases lay in between. CDR1 and CDR2 from the germline V gene are MGHDK and SYGVNS. This CDR3 has 15 residues. The CDR3: CASSERGLRRETQYF. The CDR3 DNA reads as TGTGCCAGCAGTGAGCGGGGTCTCCGGAGGGAGACCCAGTACTTC.